A few counts support the clone carrying this T cell receptor beta chain. No antigen is known for it. Germline V CDR1 and CDR2: MGHRA, YSYEKL. The CDR3 has 12 amino acids. Between the trimmed V and J ends, which lost 5 bases and 3 bases, there was a span of 8 bases. The record originates from a study of beta chain features in type 1 diabetes. Study at large: Healthy donors, compared against patients, showed similar age, gender and cell yields. Notes on the study in general: Whether TCRB rearrangement is influenced by HLA type went unresolved here.

CD4+ naive, central memory, regulatory and stem cell-like memory cells were sorted via CD45RO/CCR7/CD25/CD127/CD95/CD27. What was sequenced were expressed TCRB transcripts, since all of the isolated RNA had been reverse transcribed. Naive, central memory and regulatory T cell samples averaged about 3.57 million immunoSEQ reads each. The repertoire was sequenced with immunoSEQ multiplex PCR; TCRdb's copy has only in-frame clones and lacks some. The sample includes 350,000 to 400,000 clones, around 16% of them seen just once. The sequenced material came from naive CD4+ T cells from blood. The chain recombines TRBV4-1 with TRBJ2-7; D is possibly TRBD2 (5 bases). The TCR comes from a woman younger than 30 in good health. The CDR3 DNA is TGCGCCAGCAGCTTCGGGGACTACGAGCAGTACTTC. It is translated as CASSFGDYEQYF.